Below are 29 T cell receptor beta chains sequenced from a single sample in a study of cytomegalovirus exposure and HLA in healthy donors. The primer mix had 60 Vbeta and 13 Jbeta primers. Generated by immunoSEQ multiplex PCR, the TCRdb table keeps only in-frame clones and is missing some. The sample contains some 130,000 clones, approximately 80% of which appear only once. Sequencing was performed on PBMCs. The receptors shown here come from a woman younger than 35 in good health and CMV-seronegative.

V gene TRBV7-9 combines with J gene TRBJ2-3; TRBD1 agrees at 8 bases. With V trimmed by 5 bases and J by 1 base, 8 bases remained unmatched. In germline, CDR1 is SEHNR, CDR2 FQNEAQ (reference sequence). The CDR3 sequence is 16 residues long. Here the CDR3 DNA reads TGTGCCAGCAGCATACGGACAGGGTCCGGCACAGATACGCAGTATTTT. It specifies CASSIRTGSGTDTQYF. Filled out from reference TRBV7-9 and TRBJ2-3, the complete variable domain reads DTGVSQNPRHKITKRGQNVTFRCDPISEHNRLYWYRQTLGQGPEFLTYFQNEAQLEKSRLLSDRFSAERPKGSFSTLEIQRTEQGDSAMYLCASSIRTGSGTDTQYFGPGTRLTVL.

The chain employs TRBV6-5 and TRBJ2-2; D is undetermined. From germline, CDR1 is MNHEY and CDR2 SVGAGI. V lost 5 bases and J 7 bases, leaving 8 bases between the germline ends. The CDR3 runs 12 residues. The DNA of the CDR3 is TGTGCCAGCAGTCAACTTGACGGGGAGCTGTTTTTT. It translates to CASSQLDGELFF.

The CDR3 DNA reads TGTGCCAGCAGCGCCGGACAGGGCGCTGAAGCTTTCTTT. Translation: CASSAGQGAEAFF. The V call is TRBV7-9, the J call TRBJ1-1; 8 positions match TRBD1. The germline V gene has CDR1 SEHNR and CDR2 FQNEAQ (reference sequence). This CDR3 region has 13 residues. V gave up 5 bases and J gave up 6 bases; unmatched junction bases: 5.

The chain is built from TRBV18 and TRBJ1-1; possible D gene TRBD1, 5 bases. The V end lost 6 bases, the J end lost 6 bases, and 8 bases lay between the germline ends. In germline, CDR1 is KGHSH, CDR2 LQKENI. This CDR3 has 11 residues. The CDR3 region has the DNA TGTGCCAGCTCGCAGACAGCTGAAGCTTTCTTT. This gives the protein CASSQTAEAFF.

In this sample, this clone turned up once. The junction does not match germline at one end; this may be a read error. The J gene is TRBJ1-1, the V gene TRBV6-4; the D gene is possibly TRBD1 (5 bases). Germline V gives CDR1 MRHNA, CDR2 SNTAGT. The CDR3 has 14 amino acids. The CDR3 sequence: CASSLQAGYTEASF. In DNA form, the CDR3 reads TGTGCCAGCAGTCTACAGGCGGGGTACACTGAAGCTTCCTTT.

CDR3 loop: CAGQEYNEQFF. The DNA for the CDR3 is TGTGCGGGACAAGAGTACAATGAGCAGTTCTTC. The chain recombines TRBV6-1 with TRBJ2-1; TRBD1 might be the D (6 bases). This CDR3 region has 11 residues. CDR1 MNHNS and CDR2 SASEGT come from the germline V gene.

The J gene is TRBJ2-5, the V gene TRBV12-5; possibly TRBD2 for D (7 bases). The V gene's germline CDR1 is LGHNT and CDR2 FRNRAP. CDR3 length: 15 amino acids. The V end was cut by 6 bases, the J end by 1 base, with 15 bases between. The CDR3 DNA sequence: TGTGCTAGTGGAGGGTGGGGGGGGGCCCAAGAGACCCAGTACTTC. The encoded protein is CASGGWGGAQETQYF.

A few counts support this clone. The rearrangement uses TRBV6-4 and TRBJ1-2; maybe TRBD1 (6 bases). The CDR3 runs to 15 residues. V was shortened by 0 bases and J by 1 base, with 9 bases between the two germline ends. Germline CDR1 is MRHNA and CDR2 is SNTAGT. The CDR3 region is CASSDSGQINYGYTF. The CDR3 DNA follows: TGTGCCAGCAGTGACTCCGGACAGATTAACTATGGCTACACCTTC.

V gene TRBV13 combines with J gene TRBJ2-3, with 10 bases aligning to TRBD1. V was pared by 5 bases and J by 6 bases, with 8 bases of the junction left unmatched. CDR1 and CDR2 (germline): PRHDT, FYEKMQ (reference sequence). The CDR3 has 15 amino acids. CDR3 in amino acids: CASSQDRGFYDTQYF. The CDR3 region has the DNA TGTGCCAGCAGCCAGGACAGGGGGTTCTATGATACGCAGTATTTT.

This sequence joins TRBV7-9 and TRBJ2-3; 7 bases align to TRBD1. The CDR3 is made up of 15 amino acids. V shed 8 bases and J 6 bases; nucleotides not matched to a gene: 14. Germline V gene sequence: CDR1 SEHNR, CDR2 FQNEAQ (reference sequence). The CDR3: CASARGQTLADTQYF. The CDR3 DNA sequence: TGTGCCAGCGCTCGGGGACAGACTCTTGCCGATACGCAGTATTTT.

The chain recombines TRBV20-1 with TRBJ1-5; D is perhaps TRBD1 (6 bases). Per the germline V gene, CDR1 is DFQATT and CDR2 is SNEGSKA (reference sequence). The V end lost 5 bases, the J end lost 12 bases, and 14 bases lay between the germline ends. The CDR3 is made up of 11 amino acids. The CDR3: CSAGQLGLQHF. The CDR3 region has the DNA TGCAGTGCTGGACAGCTTGGACTCCAGCATTTT.

The V call is TRBV7-9, the J call TRBJ2-1, with 7 bases matching TRBD2. The V segment lost 7 bases and the J segment 8 bases; nucleotides outside the gene matches: 14. The CDR3 is 15 amino acids. Germline CDR1 reads SEHNR; CDR2 reads FQNEAQ (reference sequence). CDR3 protein: CASTSTLGGSHEQFF. As DNA, the CDR3 is TGTGCCAGCACCTCAACATTAGGCGGGAGCCATGAGCAGTTCTTC. The full variable domain, rest sourced from reference TRBV7-9 and TRBJ2-1, is DTGVSQNPRHKITKRGQNVTFRCDPISEHNRLYWYRQTLGQGPEFLTYFQNEAQLEKSRLLSDRFSAERPKGSFSTLEIQRTEQGDSAMYLCASTSTLGGSHEQFFGPGTRLTVL.

The rearrangement links TRBV19 to TRBJ2-1, with D perhaps TRBD2 (5 bases). Deletions cut 4 bases from V and 3 bases from J, with 7 bases between. CDR1 and CDR2 (germline): LNHDA, SQIVND (reference sequence). This CDR3 has 13 residues. The CDR3 DNA is TGTGCCAGTAGTACTGGGAGCTACAATGAGCAGTTCTTC. Amino acids: CASSTGSYNEQFF.

The table lists this clone with a few counts. The rearrangement uses TRBV12-5 and TRBJ2-1; 12 bases match TRBD2. This CDR3 has 16 residues. Germline V gene data show CDR1 as LGHNT and CDR2 as FRNRAP. V shed 0 bases and J 7 bases; nucleotides not matched to a gene: 4. The DNA for the CDR3 is TGTGCTAGTGGTTTGGTGCCTAGCGGGAGGGAGAATGAGCAGTTCTTC. It is translated as CASGLVPSGRENEQFF.

The rearrangement links TRBV5-4 to TRBJ2-1; D unresolved. This CDR3 has 12 residues. V dropped 5 bases and J dropped 9 bases, with 12 bases sitting between them. CDR1 is SGHNT and CDR2 is YYREEE in the germline V gene (reference sequence). Written as DNA, the CDR3 is TGTGCCAGCAGTACGATTATCGGTGAGCAGTTCTTC. It encodes CASSTIIGEQFF.

This chain links TRBV29-1 with TRBJ2-2; possible D gene TRBD1, 5 bases. V was cut by 7 bases and J by 5 bases, with 14 bases left in between. Germline CDR1 SQVTM, CDR2 ANQGSEA. This CDR3 has 13 amino acids. The CDR3 bases are TGCAGCGCCCAAATGGGGCTGACCGGGGAGCTGTTTTTT. Protein product: CSAQMGLTGELFF.

The chain has TRBV6-1 and TRBJ1-1; D not resolved. The V and J ends lost 6 bases and 1 base respectively, with 9 bases between them. Germline CDR1 reads MNHNS; CDR2 reads SASEGT. This CDR3 contains 13 residues. In nucleotides, the CDR3 is TGTGCCAGCAGGACGGAGTCGAACACTGAAGCTTTCTTT. The encoded protein is CASRTESNTEAFF.

The rearrangement joins TRBV7-2 to TRBJ2-7; a possible D gene is TRBD1 (5 bases). V gave up 5 bases and J gave up 1 base, with 12 bases separating them. Per germline, CDR1 SGHTA and CDR2 FQGNSA. This CDR3 is 14 amino acids long. The CDR3 spells CASSPTGLSYEQYF. The CDR3, as DNA: TGTGCCAGCAGCCCTACAGGCCTGTCCTACGAGCAGTACTTC.

CDR3 protein: CASSEEEAGANVLTF. The CDR3 DNA reads TGTGCCAGCAGTGAAGAGGAGGCTGGGGCCAACGTCCTGACTTTC. The J gene is TRBJ2-6, the V gene TRBV2; D is possibly TRBD2 (5 bases). CDR3 length: 15 amino acids. CDR1 and CDR2 from the germline V gene are SNHLY and FYNNEI. Trimming stripped 1 base from V and 2 bases from J, with 6 bases between. Looking up the rest from reference TRBV2 and TRBJ2-6 gives the full variable domain: EPEVTQTPSHQVTQMGQEVILRCVPISNHLYFYWYRQILGQKVEFLVSFYNNEISEKSEIFDDQFSVERPDGSNFTLKIRSTKLEDSAMYFCASSEEEAGANVLTFGAGSRLTVL.

The chain joins TRBV30 to TRBJ2-7; 13 positions agree with TRBD2. This CDR3 has 14 amino acids. CDR1 GTSNPN and CDR2 SVGIG come from the germline V gene (reference sequence). V lost 7 bases to trimming and J lost 3 bases; unmatched junction nucleotides: 6. As DNA, the CDR3 is TGTGCCTTTCGGACTAGCGGGAGACTCTACGAGCAGTACTTC. It is translated as CAFRTSGRLYEQYF.

J is TRBJ2-2 and V is TRBV5-1; perhaps TRBD1 as D (5 bases). Germline CDR1 and CDR2: SGHRS and YFSETQ. This CDR3 contains 15 residues. Trimming removed 1 base at V and 0 bases at J, with 7 bases between. CDR3 loop: CASSLNRPNTGELFF. CDR3 nucleotide sequence: TGCGCCAGCAGCTTGAACAGGCCGAACACCGGGGAGCTGTTTTTT. Supplemented by reference TRBV5-1 and TRBJ2-2, the full variable domain reads KAGVTQTPRYLIKTRGQQVTLSCSPISGHRSVSWYQQTPGQGLQFLFEYFSETQRNKGNFPGRFSGRQFSNSRSEMNVSTLELGDSALYLCASSLNRPNTGELFFGEGSRLTVL.

The chain uses TRBV2 and TRBJ1-5; tentatively, D is TRBD1 (6 bases). The germline V and J ends were trimmed by 1 base and 11 bases, with 9 bases remaining between them. The CDR3 runs to 12 residues. Germline V gene data show CDR1 as SNHLY and CDR2 as FYNNEI. The CDR3 spells CASSEVQGTQHF. CDR3 coding DNA: TGTGCCAGCAGTGAAGTACAGGGTACCCAGCATTTT.

The V gene is TRBV11-2, the J gene TRBJ2-1; possibly TRBD1 for D (5 bases). The CDR3 covers 14 residues. Trimming stripped 3 bases from V and 2 bases from J, with 8 bases between. Looked up from germline, CDR1 is SGHAT and CDR2 is FQNNGV. CDR3 protein: CASSLGLTYNEQFF. CDR3 DNA: TGTGCCAGCAGCTTGGGGCTCACCTACAATGAGCAGTTCTTC.

The chain is built from TRBV6-9 and TRBJ1-3, with D maybe TRBD1 (5 bases). V was pared by 2 bases and J by 1 base, with 12 bases between. The CDR3 consists of 16 residues. Germline loops: CDR1 MNHGY, CDR2 SVAAGI. The CDR3 loop reads CASSYGVQGSGNTIYF. CDR3 DNA sequence: TGTGCCAGCAGTTATGGGGTCCAGGGTTCTGGAAACACCATATATTTT.

The chain carries TRBV28 and TRBJ1-2, with a possible D match to TRBD1 (6 bases). Germline V gene sequence: CDR1 MDHEN, CDR2 SYDVKM. The CDR3 consists of 13 residues. The germline V and J ends were trimmed by 4 bases and 3 bases, with 9 bases remaining between them. The CDR3 nucleotides read TGTGCCAGCAGTTCGGACAGCTACTATGGCTACACCTTC. It codes for CASSSDSYYGYTF.

This chain joins TRBV5-4 and TRBJ2-2, with 9 nucleotides matching TRBD1. The CDR3 is made up of 13 amino acids. Losses at the gene ends were 5 bases for V and 12 bases for J; bases not matched to a gene: 8. The germline gives CDR1 SGHNT, CDR2 YYREEE (reference sequence). CDR3 nucleotides: TGTGCCAGCAGGAGGGACAGGGAGGGGCAGCTGTTTTTT. Translation gives CASRRDREGQLFF.

The CDR3 spells CASSSGGSGAEGETQYF. The CDR3 DNA is TGTGCCAGCAGCTCAGGGGGTAGCGGGGCGGAGGGAGAGACCCAGTACTTC. V gene TRBV13 combines with J gene TRBJ2-5; possibly TRBD2 for D (8 bases). Germline V lookup: CDR1 PRHDT, CDR2 FYEKMQ (reference sequence). V was shortened by 4 bases and J by 4 bases, with 22 bases between the two germline ends. This CDR3 has 17 amino acids. The full variable domain, in which reference TRBV13 and TRBJ2-5 provide the parts outside the CDR3, is AAGVIQSPRHLIKEKRETATLKCYPIPRHDTVYWYQQGPGQDPQFLISFYEKMQSDKGSIPDRFSAQQFSDYHSELNMSSLELGDSALYFCASSSGGSGAEGETQYFGPGTRLLVL.

V is TRBV30 and J is TRBJ1-5; 8 bases line up with TRBD1. Germline-derived CDR1 and CDR2 are GTSNPN and SVGIG (reference sequence). The J segment lost 6 bases and the V segment lost 4 bases, leaving 8 bases of the junction unmatched. CDR3 size: 14 residues. The chain's CDR3 is CAWTSQGAGQPQHF. The DNA for the CDR3 is TGTGCCTGGACCTCCCAGGGGGCCGGTCAGCCCCAGCATTTT. Variable domain in full (rest from reference TRBV30 and TRBJ1-5): SQTIHQWPATLVQPVGSPLSLECTVEGTSNPNLYWYRQAAGRGLQLLFYSVGIGQISSEVPQNLSASRPQDRQFILSSKKLLLSDSGFYLCAWTSQGAGQPQHFGDGTRLSIL.

A few counts support this clone. The chain couples TRBV5-1 to TRBJ2-1; 9 bases align to TRBD2. Germline loops: CDR1 SGHRS, CDR2 YFSETQ. J gave up 7 bases and V 1 base, and 15 bases lay outside the gene matches. The CDR3 loop spans 18 amino acids. This CDR3 reads CASSLWGLLAGGENEQFF. CDR3 bases: TGCGCCAGCAGCTTGTGGGGCTTGTTGGCGGGAGGGGAGAATGAGCAGTTCTTC.